These 4 T cell receptor beta chains were sequenced from one sample in a study of chemoradiotherapy in HPV16-positive cancers. The repertoire was sequenced with immunoSEQ multiplex PCR; TCRdb's copy has only in-frame clones and lacks some. This sample carries roughly 14,000 clones, approximately 91% of them seen once, and the ten largest clones take less than 3%. Source: blood, taken from a patient who underwent chemoradiotherapy. Every receptor here comes from a human donor with HPV-associated anogenital cancer.

The rearrangement uses TRBV6-5 and TRBJ2-6; D gene unclear. CDR3 size: 14 residues. The germline V gene encodes CDR1 MNHEY and CDR2 SVGAGI. Trimming removed 6 bases from V and 1 base from J, with 7 bases in between. The CDR3 loop is CASRVGSGANVLTF. The CDR3 region has the DNA TGTGCCAGCAGGGTGGGATCTGGGGCCAACGTCCTGACTTTC.

The chain links TRBV5-5 to TRBJ2-5; no clear D gene. This CDR3 is 17 amino acids long. Germline CDR1 SGHKS, CDR2 YYEKEE (reference sequence). V lost 1 base and J 0 bases, leaving 16 bases between the germline ends. This CDR3 reads CASSLISGRKYQETQYF. The CDR3 coding sequence is TGTGCCAGCAGCTTGATTTCCGGCAGAAAGTACCAAGAGACCCAGTACTTC.

Only a few counts were recorded for this clone. The rearrangement uses TRBV4-1 and TRBJ1-2, with a weak D call TRBD1 (6 bases). The CDR3 loop spans 15 amino acids. Germline-derived CDR1 and CDR2 are MGHRA and YSYEKL. V lost 0 bases and J 4 bases, leaving 12 bases between the germline ends. The DNA for the CDR3 is TGCGCCAGCAGCCAAGATTCAGGAGGGGGCTATGGCTACACCTTC. As protein: CASSQDSGGGYGYTF.

This chain connects TRBV7-6 to TRBJ1-1; D gene unclear. The CDR3 covers 14 residues. The germline V and J ends were trimmed by 6 bases and 4 bases, with 15 bases remaining between them. The germline V gene has CDR1 SGHVS and CDR2 FNYEAQ. The chain's CDR3 is CASRDRERSTEAFF. In nucleotides, the CDR3 is TGTGCCAGCAGGGACCGGGAAAGAAGCACTGAAGCTTTCTTT.